The 11 T cell receptor beta chains listed next were all sequenced from one sample in a study of PD-1 blockade in mismatch repair-deficient tumors. Profiled with immunoSEQ multiplex PCR; TCRdb holds only in-frame clones, not every one. The sample holds about 49,000 clones, 77% seen once. Sequenced material: PBMCs, taken before pembrolizumab treatment. The receptors shown here come from an adult with mismatch repair-deficient cancer.

The CDR3, as DNA: TGTGCCAGCAGTTCGCAAACTGAAGCTTTCTTT. Encoded protein: CASSSQTEAFF. The chain combines TRBV6-5 with TRBJ1-1, with D unclear. This CDR3 has 11 residues. Between the trimmed V and J ends, which lost 4 bases and 5 bases, there was a span of 5 bases. Germline CDR1 is MNHEY and CDR2 is SVGAGI.

This clone turned up a few times. The genes are TRBV9 and TRBJ2-1; maybe TRBD1 (7 bases). There are 19 residues in the CDR3. Germline CDR1 and CDR2: SGDLS and YYNGEE. Trimming took off 4 bases at V and 0 bases at J, with 23 bases between the two ends. CDR3 in amino acids: CASSSRGDGGIGSYNEQFF. The CDR3 DNA sequence: TGTGCCAGCAGCTCCAGGGGGGACGGGGGAATAGGCTCCTACAATGAGCAGTTCTTC. Using reference TRBV9 and TRBJ2-1 for the parts outside the CDR3, the full variable domain is DSGVTQTPKHLITATGQRVTLRCSPRSGDLSVYWYQQSLDQGLQFLIQYYNGEERAKGNILERFSAQQFPDLHSELNLSSLELGDSALYFCASSSRGDGGIGSYNEQFFGPGTRLTVL.

The chain couples TRBV7-8 to TRBJ2-2; D gene unclear. Germline CDR1 reads SGHVS; CDR2 reads FQNEAQ. There are 13 residues in the CDR3. The V end was cut by 5 bases, the J end by 1 base, with 5 bases between. The CDR3: CASSIKNTGELFF. The CDR3 DNA is TGTGCCAGCAGCATCAAGAACACCGGGGAGCTGTTTTTT.

The J gene is TRBJ1-3, the V gene TRBV2; D not certain. The germline gives CDR1 SNHLY, CDR2 FYNNEI. V was shortened by 7 bases and J by 0 bases, with 10 bases between the two germline ends. This CDR3 spans 14 amino acids. CDR3 sequence: CASMVTPSGNTIYF. In nucleotides, the CDR3 is TGTGCCAGCATGGTAACCCCCTCTGGAAACACCATATATTTT.

The CDR3, as DNA: TGTGCCAGCAGTGAAGGAACTAGCGTGGAGACCCAGTACTTC. Translating it yields CASSEGTSVETQYF. The V call is TRBV6-1, the J call TRBJ2-5; 7 positions match TRBD2. This CDR3 has 14 residues. The trim removed 1 base at V and 5 bases at J, leaving 4 bases unmatched. Germline V gene lookup returns CDR1 MNHNS and CDR2 SASEGT.

V gene TRBV4-1 combines with J gene TRBJ2-6; D not resolved. CDR3 length: 17 amino acids. Trimming left V 1 base short and J 0 bases short, with 10 bases between. Germline V gene sequence: CDR1 MGHRA, CDR2 YSYEKL. The chain's CDR3 is CASSQVVQTSGANVLTF. In DNA form, the CDR3 reads TGCGCCAGCAGCCAAGTAGTCCAAACCTCTGGGGCCAACGTCCTGACTTTC.

V and J are TRBV18 and TRBJ2-1; 8 positions match TRBD1. The CDR3 spans 12 residues. Germline CDR1 KGHSH, CDR2 LQKENI. The trim removed 5 bases at V and 9 bases at J, leaving 3 bases unmatched. For the CDR3, the DNA is TGTGCCAGCTCAACGGACAGGGTTGAGCAGTTCTTC. Translating gives CASSTDRVEQFF.

A single count supports this clone. The J gene is TRBJ2-1, the V gene TRBV4-1, with TRBD2 matching over 11 bases. CDR1 and CDR2 from the germline V gene are MGHRA and YSYEKL. V was pared by 0 bases and J by 0 bases, with 4 bases of the junction left unmatched. The CDR3 has 18 amino acids. In DNA, the CDR3 is TGCGCCAGCAGCCAAGAGGGGACTAGCGGAGGCTCCTACAATGAGCAGTTCTTC. Its protein product is CASSQEGTSGGSYNEQFF.

The chain has TRBV9 and TRBJ2-1; D is unclear. Germline V gene data show CDR1 as SGDLS and CDR2 as YYNGEE. The CDR3 is made up of 14 amino acids. Trimming stripped 0 bases from V and 5 bases from J, with 9 bases between. The CDR3 DNA reads TGTGCCAGCAGCGTAGCTGAGAACCACAATGAGCAGTTCTTC. Encoded protein: CASSVAENHNEQFF.

The chain uses TRBV15 and TRBJ2-1, with no clear D. The V gene's germline CDR1 is LNHNV and CDR2 YYDKDF (reference sequence). The length of the CDR3 is 15 residues. Trimming shortened V by 0 bases and J by 8 bases, and 14 bases separated the two germline ends. The CDR3 protein is CATSRDLSVPDEQFF. In nucleotides, the CDR3 is TGTGCCACCAGCAGAGATCTTTCAGTACCCGATGAGCAGTTCTTC.

The V gene is TRBV19, the J gene TRBJ1-1; the D is unclear. This CDR3 is 15 amino acids long. CDR1 LNHDA and CDR2 SQIVND come from the germline V gene (reference sequence). V was pared by 4 bases and J by 1 base, with 13 bases between. The CDR3 sequence is CASSTTPPSNTEAFF. The CDR3 DNA reads as TGTGCCAGTAGTACAACCCCCCCCTCGAACACTGAAGCTTTCTTT.